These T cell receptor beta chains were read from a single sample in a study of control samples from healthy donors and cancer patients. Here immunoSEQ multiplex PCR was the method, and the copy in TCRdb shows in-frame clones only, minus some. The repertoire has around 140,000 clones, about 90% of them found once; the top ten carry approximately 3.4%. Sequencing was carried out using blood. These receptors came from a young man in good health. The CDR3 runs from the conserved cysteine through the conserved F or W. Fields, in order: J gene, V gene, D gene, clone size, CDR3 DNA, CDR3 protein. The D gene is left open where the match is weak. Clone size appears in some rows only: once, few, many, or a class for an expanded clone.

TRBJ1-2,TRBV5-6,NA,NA,TGTGCCAGCAGCACTCTGGGGGCGGATGGCTACACCTTC,CASSTLGADGYTF
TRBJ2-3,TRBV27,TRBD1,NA,TGTGCCAGCAGTGTGACAGGGGGCGGGTCGCAGTATTTT,CASSVTGGGSQYF
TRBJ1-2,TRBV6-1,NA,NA,TGTGCCAGCAGTGAAAGTCGGAAAGCGACTAACTATGGCTACACCTTC,CASSESRKATNYGYTF
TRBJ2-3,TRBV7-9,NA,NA,TGTGCCAGCAGCCTAGGGGGCACAGATACGCAGTATTTT,CASSLGGTDTQYF
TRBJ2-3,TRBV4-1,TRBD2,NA,TGCGCCAGCAGCCGAGGTAGCGGGGGGCCCACAGATACGCAGTATTTT,CASSRGSGGPTDTQYF
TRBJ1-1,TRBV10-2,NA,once,TGCGCCAGTAACCCGAAGAACACTGAAGCTTTCTTT,CASNPKNTEAFF
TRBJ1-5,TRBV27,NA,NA,TGTGCCAGCAGTTCCCTAGGACCGGAAAATCAGCCCCAGCATTTT,CASSSLGPENQPQHF
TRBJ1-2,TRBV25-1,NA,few,TGTGCCAGCAGTAAAGGACTTGGCTACACCTTC,CASSKGLGYTF
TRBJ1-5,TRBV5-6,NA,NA,TGTGCCAGCAGCTTGAGGGCAGCCCCTAGCAATCAGCCCCAGCATTTT,CASSLRAAPSNQPQHF
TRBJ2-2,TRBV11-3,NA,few,TGTGCCAGCAGCTTAATACCCGGGGAGCTGTTTTTT,CASSLIPGELFF
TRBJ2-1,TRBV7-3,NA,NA,TGTGCCAGCAGGTCCGGGACCGGGGACAATGAGCAGTTCTTC,CASRSGTGDNEQFF
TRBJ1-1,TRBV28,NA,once,TGTGCCAGCAGTTTAAGGGGTCGAGAAGCTTTCTTT,CASSLRGREAFF
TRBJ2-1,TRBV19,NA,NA,TGTGCCAGTAGCCTCAGGGGCGGGGGCAATGAGCAGTTCTTC,CASSLRGGGNEQFF
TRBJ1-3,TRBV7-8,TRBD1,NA,TGTGCCAGCAGCCTGGACAGGTCTGGAAACACCATATATTTT,CASSLDRSGNTIYF
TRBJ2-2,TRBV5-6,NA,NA,TGTGCCAGCAGCTCACAGGGATTTGCCGGGGAGCTGTTTTTT,CASSSQGFAGELFF
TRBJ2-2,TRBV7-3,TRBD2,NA,TGTGCCAGCAGCGCACTAGCGGGGGGGGCCACCGGGGAGCTGTTTTTT,CASSALAGGATGELFF
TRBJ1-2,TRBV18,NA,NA,TGTGCCAGCTCACCCGGACCGCTTAACTATGGCTACACCTTC,CASSPGPLNYGYTF
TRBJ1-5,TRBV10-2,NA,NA,TGCGCCAGCGGGCCGGACAGCAATCAGCCCCAGCATTTT,CASGPDSNQPQHF
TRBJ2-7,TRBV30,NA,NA,TGTGCCTGGTCTGCCAGCTCCTACGAGCAGTACTTC,CAWSASSYEQYF
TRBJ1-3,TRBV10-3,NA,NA,TGTGCCATCAGTGATCCCGACAGAGGAAACACCATATATTTT,CAISDPDRGNTIYF
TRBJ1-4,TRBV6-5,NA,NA,TGTGCCAGCAGTTTCGGGGTGAATGAAAAACTGTTTTTT,CASSFGVNEKLFF
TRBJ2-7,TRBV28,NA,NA,TGTGCCAGCAGTTCCATAGAGCAGTACTTC,CASSSIEQYF
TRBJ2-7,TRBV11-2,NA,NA,TGTGCCAGCAGCTTAGGGGTATCCTACGAGCAGTACTTC,CASSLGVSYEQYF
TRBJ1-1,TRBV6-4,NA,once,TGTGCCAGCAGTGATACGGAGTCGAACACTGAAGCTTTCTTT,CASSDTESNTEAFF
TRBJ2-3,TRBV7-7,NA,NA,TGTGCCAGCAGCCCCAGGCCCACTAGCACAGATACGCAGTATTTT,CASSPRPTSTDTQYF
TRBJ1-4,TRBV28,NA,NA,TGTGCCAGCAGTAACCGGGATACAACTAATGAAAAACTGTTTTTT,CASSNRDTTNEKLFF
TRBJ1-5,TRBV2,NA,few,TGTGCCAGCAGTGGGGACGGCAACAATCAGCCCCAGCATTTT,CASSGDGNNQPQHF
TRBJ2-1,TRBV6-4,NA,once,TGTGCCAGCAGTGACGAGGGGGGGCTGGGTGAGCAGTTCTTC,CASSDEGGLGEQFF
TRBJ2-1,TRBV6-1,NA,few,TGTGCCAGCAGTGAAGATAGGATAGGAAAGAATGAGCAGTTCTTC,CASSEDRIGKNEQFF
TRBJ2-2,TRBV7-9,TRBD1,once,TGTGCCAGCAGCTCTCCGGGACAGATGAACACCGGGGAGCTGTTTTTT,CASSSPGQMNTGELFF
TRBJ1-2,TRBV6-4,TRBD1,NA,TGTGCCAACCCGGGACAGGAGCTCTCGGCATATGGCTACACCTTC,CANPGQELSAYGYTF
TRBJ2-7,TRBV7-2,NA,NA,TGTGCCAGCAGCTTAGACCTTTTACCACGCTCCTACGAGCAGTACTTC,CASSLDLLPRSYEQYF
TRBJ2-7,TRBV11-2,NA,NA,TGTGCCAGCAGCTTAGTCGGAGGGGGCAACTACGAGCAGTACTTC,CASSLVGGGNYEQYF
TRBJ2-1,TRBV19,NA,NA,TGTGCCAGTAGTATGGGGGGCGGGGGCCGAACCTACAATGAGCAGTTCTTC,CASSMGGGGRTYNEQFF
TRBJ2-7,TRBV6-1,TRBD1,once,TGTGCCAGCAGTGAAGCTCGGGACAGGGTATACGAGCAGTACTTC,CASSEARDRVYEQYF
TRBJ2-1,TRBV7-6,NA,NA,TGTGCCAGCAGCTTAGGGGGGTCCTCGAGCAATGAGCAGTTCTTC,CASSLGGSSSNEQFF
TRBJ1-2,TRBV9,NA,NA,TGTGCCAGCAGCACCGGGGGGAACTATGGCTACACCTTC,CASSTGGNYGYTF
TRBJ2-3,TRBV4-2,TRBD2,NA,TGTGCCAGCAGCCGTGATGCTAGCGGGGGGGGCACAGATACGCAGTATTTT,CASSRDASGGGTDTQYF
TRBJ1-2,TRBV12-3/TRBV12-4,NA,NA,TGTGCCAGCAGTTTGGGGGGTAACTATGGCTACACCTTC,CASSLGGNYGYTF
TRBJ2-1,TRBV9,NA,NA,TGTGCCAGCAGCGTAGTTACAGGCCCCGGCGATGAGCAGTTCTTC,CASSVVTGPGDEQFF
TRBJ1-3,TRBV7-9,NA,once,TGTGCCAGCAGCTTGACAGGTTCTGGAAACACCATATATTTT,CASSLTGSGNTIYF
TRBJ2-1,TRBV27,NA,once,TGTGCCAGCAGTTTACCCAGAACGGGGAGCCTTAGGGGCAATGAGCAGTTCTTC,CASSLPRTGSLRGNEQFF
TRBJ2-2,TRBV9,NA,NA,TGTGCCAGCAGCGTAGAGGTAGAGAACACCGGGGAGCTGTTTTTT,CASSVEVENTGELFF
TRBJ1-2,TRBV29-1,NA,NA,TGCAGCGTGACGGGGACACCCGGGGACTATGGCTACACCTTC,CSVTGTPGDYGYTF
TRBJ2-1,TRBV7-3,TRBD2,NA,TGTGCCAGCAGCCGGACTAGCGGGGGCCTCTACAATGAGCAGTTCTTC,CASSRTSGGLYNEQFF
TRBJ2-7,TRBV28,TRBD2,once,TGTGCCAGCAGTTCCACGGGGGGAGAGCCCTACGAGCAGTACTTC,CASSSTGGEPYEQYF
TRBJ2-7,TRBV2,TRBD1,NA,TGTGCCAGCAGCTCCGGGACAGGGGCCCACGAGCAGTACTTC,CASSSGTGAHEQYF
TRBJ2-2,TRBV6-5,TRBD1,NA,TGTGCCAGCAGCCGACAGGGGGTGAACACCGGGGAGCTGTTTTTT,CASSRQGVNTGELFF
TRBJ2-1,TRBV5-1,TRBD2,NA,TGCGCCAGCAGCCTACCCTCTACGAGCGGGGGGCCTCTATTATACAATGAGCAGTTCTTC,CASSLPSTSGGPLLYNEQFF
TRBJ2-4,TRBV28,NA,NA,TGTGCCAGCAGTTTAAATCCTCCCCAAAACATTCAGTACTTC,CASSLNPPQNIQYF
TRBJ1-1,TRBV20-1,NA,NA,TGCAGTGTGGGGGTCACTGAAGCTTTCTTT,CSVGVTEAFF